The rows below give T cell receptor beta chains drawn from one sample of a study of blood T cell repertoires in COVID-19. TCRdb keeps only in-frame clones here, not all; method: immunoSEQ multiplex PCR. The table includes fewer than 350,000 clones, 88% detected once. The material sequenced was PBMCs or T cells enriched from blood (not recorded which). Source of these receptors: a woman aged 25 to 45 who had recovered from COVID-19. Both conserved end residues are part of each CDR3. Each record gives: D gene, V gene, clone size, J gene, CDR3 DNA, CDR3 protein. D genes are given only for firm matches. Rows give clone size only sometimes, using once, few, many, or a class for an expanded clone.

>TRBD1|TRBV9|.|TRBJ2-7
TGTGCCAGCAGCGCCGTTCTCCCTGGGGACAGCAGCTACGAGCAGTACTTC
CASSAVLPGDSSYEQYF
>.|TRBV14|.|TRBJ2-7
TGTGCCAGCAGCCAAGAATGGCCAGGGGACTACGAGCAGTACTTC
CASSQEWPGDYEQYF
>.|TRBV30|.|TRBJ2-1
TGTGCCTGCTTAGAGGGATCATCTTACAATGAGCAGTTCTTC
CACLEGSSYNEQFF
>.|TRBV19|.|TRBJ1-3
TGTGCCAGTAGTTTCCGGTTGAGCGAGTATGGGAACACCATATATTTT
CASSFRLSEYGNTIYF
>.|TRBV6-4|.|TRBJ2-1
TGTGCCAGCAGTTACGGTGGAGTCAATGAGCAGTTCTTC
CASSYGGVNEQFF
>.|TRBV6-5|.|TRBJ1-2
TGTGCCAGCAGTAGGGGTCCTAACTATGGCTACACCTTC
CASSRGPNYGYTF
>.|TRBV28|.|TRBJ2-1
TGTGCCAGCACAGGTGACAATGAGCAGTTCTTC
CASTGDNEQFF
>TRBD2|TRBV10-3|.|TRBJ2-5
TGTGCCATCAGTATGAGCGGGGCCGCGGAGACCCAGTACTTC
CAISMSGAAETQYF
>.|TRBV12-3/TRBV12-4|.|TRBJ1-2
TGTGCCAGCACCCGGTCATATGGCTACACCTTC
CASTRSYGYTF
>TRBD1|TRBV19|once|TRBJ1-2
TGTGCCAGGACAGGGGCTGCGGGGGGCTACACCTTC
CARTGAAGGYTF
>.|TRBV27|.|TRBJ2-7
TGTGCCAGCAGTTTATCGTCCCCCCGCGAGCAGTACTTC
CASSLSSPREQYF
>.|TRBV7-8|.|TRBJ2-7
TGTGCCAGCAGCCCATGGGGGGGGCCTGCCTCCTACGAGCAGTACTTC
CASSPWGGPASYEQYF
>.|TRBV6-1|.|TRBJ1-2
TGTGCCAGCAGTGAAAGAGTCAGGAACTATGGCTACACCTTC
CASSERVRNYGYTF
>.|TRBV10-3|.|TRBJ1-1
TGTGCCATCAGGGGACTCGAGGCGGTCACTGAAGCTTTCTTT
CAIRGLEAVTEAFF
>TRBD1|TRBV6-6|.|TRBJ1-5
TGTGCCAGCAGCCGAGACAGGGGGCAAAATCAGCCCCAGCATTTT
CASSRDRGQNQPQHF
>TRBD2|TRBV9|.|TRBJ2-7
TGTGCCAGCAGCGTAGGGGCTAGCGGACGCTCCTACGAGCAGTACTTC
CASSVGASGRSYEQYF
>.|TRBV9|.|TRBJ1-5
TGTGCCAGCAGCGTAAATTTGACAGGCTATAGCAATCAGCCCCAGCATTTT
CASSVNLTGYSNQPQHF
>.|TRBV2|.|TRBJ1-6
TGTGCCAGCAGAAATTTCCAAGGGGCCAATTCACCCCTCCACTTT
CASRNFQGANSPLHF
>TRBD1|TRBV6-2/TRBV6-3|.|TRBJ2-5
TGTGCCAGCAGTTACGAGGGACAGGGATACGAGACCCAGTACTTC
CASSYEGQGYETQYF
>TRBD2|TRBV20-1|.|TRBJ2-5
TGCAGTGCTAGTCCCCTAGCGGGGGTAGAGACCCAGTACTTC
CSASPLAGVETQYF
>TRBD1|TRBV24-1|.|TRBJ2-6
TGTGCCACCAGTGACCGGACAGGGGGACGGTGCTCTGGGGCCAACGTCCTGACTTTC
CATSDRTGGRCSGANVLTF
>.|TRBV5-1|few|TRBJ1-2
TGCGCCAGCAGCTCGCTTCTTTCTTTTGGGCCCTTCAATGGCTACACCTTC
CASSSLLSFGPFNGYTF
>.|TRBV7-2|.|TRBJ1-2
TGTGCCAGCAGCTCTAGACTGTACCCCTACACCTTC
CASSSRLYPYTF
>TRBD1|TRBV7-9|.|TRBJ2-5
TGTGCCAGCAGCAGGGGGCGGGAGACCCAGTACTTC
CASSRGRETQYF
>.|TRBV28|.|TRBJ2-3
TGTGCCAGCAAGGAGGGGAGCCCAGATACGCAGTATTTT
CASKEGSPDTQYF
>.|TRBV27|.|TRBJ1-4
TGTGCCAGCAGTTCACAACTGAGGACTCAAAAACTGTTTTTT
CASSSQLRTQKLFF
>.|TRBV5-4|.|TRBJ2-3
TGTGCCAGCAGCTTGGCGGGCACAGATACGCAGTATTTT
CASSLAGTDTQYF
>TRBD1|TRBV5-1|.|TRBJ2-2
TGCGCCAGCAGCTTACGACAGGGTGGGACCGGGGAGCTGTTTTTT
CASSLRQGGTGELFF
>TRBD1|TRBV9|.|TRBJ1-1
TGTGCCAGCAGCGTAGAGGACAGGGCTTACTATGAAGCTTTCTTT
CASSVEDRAYYEAFF
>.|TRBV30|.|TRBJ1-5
TGTGCCTGGAGTCCGGACAACAATCAGCCCCAGCATTTT
CAWSPDNNQPQHF
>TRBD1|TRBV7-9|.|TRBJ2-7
TGTGCCAGCAGCCCACAGGGGGGTTACGAGCAGTACTTC
CASSPQGGYEQYF
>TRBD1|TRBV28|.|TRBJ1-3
TGTGCCAGCATATGGACAGGGGGCCGAGGAAACACCATATATTTT
CASIWTGGRGNTIYF
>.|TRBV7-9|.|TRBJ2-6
TGTGCCAGCACCCACAGGGATGGGGCCAACGTCCTGACTTTC
CASTHRDGANVLTF
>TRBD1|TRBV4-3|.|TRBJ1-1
TGCGCCAGCAGCCTACAGGACAGGGGAGCTGAAGCTTTCTTT
CASSLQDRGAEAFF
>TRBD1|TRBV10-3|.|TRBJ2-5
TGTGCCATCAGTTCACCGACAGGGGCCCAAGAGACCCAGTACTTC
CAISSPTGAQETQYF
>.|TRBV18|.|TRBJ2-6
TGTGCCAGCTCAGAGGGTGGGGCCAACGTCCTGACTTTC
CASSEGGANVLTF
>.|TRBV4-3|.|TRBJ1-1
TGCGCCAGCAGCCAAGATCCCTCCCTCGGAGTCACTGAAGCTTTCTTT
CASSQDPSLGVTEAFF
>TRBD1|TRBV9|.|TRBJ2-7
TGTGCCAGCAGCGAAGGACAGGGGTACGAGCAGTACTTC
CASSEGQGYEQYF
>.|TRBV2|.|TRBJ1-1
TGTGCCAGCAGTGAATGGGCGGAAGCCGAAGGGGTCTTT
CASSEWAEAEGVF
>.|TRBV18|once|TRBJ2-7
TGTGCCAGCTCACCCTCCACTCTGATCTACGAGCAGTACTTC
CASSPSTLIYEQYF
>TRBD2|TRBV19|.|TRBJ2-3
TGTGCCAGTAGCCGACTAGCGGTAAACACAGATACGCAGTATTTT
CASSRLAVNTDTQYF
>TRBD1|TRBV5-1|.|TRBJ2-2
TGCGCCAGCAGCCGTTCGCTCGGGACAGGGGAGAACGGGGAGCTGTTTTTT
CASSRSLGTGENGELFF
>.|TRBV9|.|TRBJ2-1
TGTGCCAGCAGCGCAGGGGTTGAGCAGTTCTTC
CASSAGVEQFF
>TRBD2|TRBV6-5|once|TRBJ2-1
TGTGCCAGCAGTTCGGGACTAGCAGGCCATGAGCAGTTCTTC
CASSSGLAGHEQFF
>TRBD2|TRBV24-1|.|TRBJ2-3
TGTGCCACCAGTGACCGATTCATTGCGGGGGGCACAGATACGCAGTATTTT
CATSDRFIAGGTDTQYF
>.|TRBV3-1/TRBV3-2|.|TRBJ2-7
TGTGCCAGCAGCCAAGGTAGGCTAGCATTCCCCTACGAGCAGTACTTC
CASSQGRLAFPYEQYF
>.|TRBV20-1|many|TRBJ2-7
TGCAGTGCTAGTAGGCCTAGGAGCTACGAGCAGTACTTC
CSASRPRSYEQYF
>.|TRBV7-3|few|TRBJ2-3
TGTGCCAGCAGCTTAACGTTGCAGGGGACAGATACGCAGTATTTT
CASSLTLQGTDTQYF
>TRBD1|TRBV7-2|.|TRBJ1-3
TGTGCCAGCAGCGAGGGACAGGACTCTGGAAACACCATATATTTT
CASSEGQDSGNTIYF
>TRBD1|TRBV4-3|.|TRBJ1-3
TGCGCCAGCAGCCAAGAGATATTGGGACAGGGCCTCCTTAGCTCTGGAAACACCATATATTTT
CASSQEILGQGLLSSGNTIYF
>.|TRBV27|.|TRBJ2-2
TGTGCCAGCAGTTTGCGGGCCGGGGAGCTGTTTTTT
CASSLRAGELFF
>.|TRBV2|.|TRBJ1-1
TGTGCCAGCTGGAGAAGTTCTAAAGCTTTCTTT
CASWRSSKAFF